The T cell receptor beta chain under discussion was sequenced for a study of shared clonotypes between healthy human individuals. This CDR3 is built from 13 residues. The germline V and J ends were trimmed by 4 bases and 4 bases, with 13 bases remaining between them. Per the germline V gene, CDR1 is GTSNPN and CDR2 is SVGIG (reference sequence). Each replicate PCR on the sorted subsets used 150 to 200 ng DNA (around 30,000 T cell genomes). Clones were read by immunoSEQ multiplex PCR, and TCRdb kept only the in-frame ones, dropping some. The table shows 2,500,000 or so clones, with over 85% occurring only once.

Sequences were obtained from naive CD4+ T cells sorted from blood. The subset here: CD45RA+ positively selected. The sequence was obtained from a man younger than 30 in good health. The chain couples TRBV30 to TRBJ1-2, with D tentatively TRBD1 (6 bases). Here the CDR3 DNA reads TGTGCCTGGAAAGTCAAGGGGGGCTATGGCTACACCTTC. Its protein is CAWKVKGGYGYTF.